This T cell receptor beta chain was identified during a study of blood T cell repertoires in COVID-19. As concerns this clone: In the same sample, other DNA sequences code for this CDR3.

Produced via immunoSEQ multiplex PCR; TCRdb's table is partial and in-frame only. The sample has roughly 63,000 clones; 80% to 90% are singletons. V was pared by 5 bases and J by 0 bases, with 2 bases of the junction left unmatched. This CDR3 comprises 14 residues. CDR1 and CDR2 (germline): PRHDT, FYEKMQ (reference sequence). This sequence was found in a man aged 50 to 59 with active COVID-19. This chain connects TRBV13 to TRBJ1-1; TRBD1 matches 8 bases. Sequencing was carried out using peripheral blood. CDR3 DNA sequence: TGTGCCAGCAGCGAACAGGGGGTGAACACTGAAGCTTTCTTT. This sequence encodes CASSEQGVNTEAFF.